These 5 T cell receptor beta chains share one sample of origin, sequenced in a study of shared clonotypes between healthy human individuals. Libraries were prepared by immunoSEQ multiplex PCR; TCRdb keeps only in-frame clonotypes and omits some of them. The repertoire holds a few million clones, with more than 85% as singletons. Specimen: naive CD4+ T cells from PBMCs. Subset defined: CD45RA+ positively selected. These receptors all stem from a man aged 18 to 35 in good health. Some clones in this sample may be carry-over from other donors' samples.

The J gene is TRBJ1-5, the V gene TRBV5-3; 10 positions match TRBD1. TRBV5-3 is assigned to the ORF class and has an uncertain function. J was trimmed by 15 bases and V by 9 bases; bases with no gene match: 6. The CDR3 length is 10 residues. CDR3 coding DNA: TGTGCCACCCCAGGGACAGGGGCGCATTTT. This encodes CATPGTGAHF.

The chain carries TRBV18 and TRBJ1-3; 9 bases agree with TRBD1. V lost 10 bases, J lost 4 bases, and 8 bases stayed unmatched. Germline V gives CDR1 KGHSH, CDR2 LQKENI. The CDR3 runs to 14 residues. CDR3 nucleotides: TGTGCCATAGCCAGGACAGGGGACGGAAACACCATATATTTT. Its protein is CAIARTGDGNTIYF. Combining the CDR3 with reference TRBV18 and TRBJ1-3 gives the whole variable domain NAGVMQNPRHLVRRRGQEARLRCSPMKGHSHVYWYRQLPEEGLKFMVYLQKENIIDESGMPKERFSAEFPKEGPSILRIQQVVRGDSAAYFCAIARTGDGNTIYFGEGSWLTVV.

The sample holds one count of this clone. This rearrangement joins TRBV4-3 to TRBJ2-2; possibly TRBD1 for D (5 bases). Germline V gene sequence: CDR1 LGHNA, CDR2 YSLEER. The CDR3 totals 12 residues. V lost 4 bases and J lost 8, with 8 bases in between. The CDR3 DNA sequence: TGCGCCAGCAGCCCCAGGGTAGGGGAGCTGTTTTTT. Translating gives CASSPRVGELFF.

This CDR3 reads CASSSGTGDNSPLHF. In nucleotides, the CDR3 is TGTGCCAGCAGCTCCGGGACAGGGGATAATTCACCCCTCCACTTT. This rearrangement joins TRBV7-9 to TRBJ1-6, with TRBD1 matching over 10 bases. V lost 4 bases and J lost 5; bases outside the gene matches: 2. The CDR3 loop spans 15 amino acids. Germline V gene data show CDR1 as SEHNR and CDR2 as FQNEAQ (reference sequence).

The V call is TRBV28, the J call TRBJ1-2, with 9 positions matching TRBD1. The CDR3 loop spans 13 amino acids. Germline V gene data show CDR1 as MDHEN and CDR2 as SYDVKM. V lost 10 bases, J lost 3 bases, and 6 bases stayed unmatched. The CDR3 is CATGQGSHYGYTF. CDR3 nucleotide sequence: TGTGCCACCGGACAGGGGTCCCACTATGGCTACACCTTC.